Detailed here is one TCR beta chain. Its antigen is unknown. Method: immunoSEQ multiplex PCR; TCRdb's copy keeps in-frame clones and lacks some. The data contain tens of thousands of clones, around 91% of them singletons. The CDR3 is 11 amino acids. The germline gives CDR1 DFQATT, CDR2 SNEGSKA (reference sequence). The data were obtained in a study of identifying expanded T cells in peripheral blood. During the collection period, no donor immune events like infections were recorded. Study-level findings and limits: Technical replicates showed about 1.1 changed clones; approximately two weeks roughly 16; four weeks 19. Clone count variance between approximately two-week samples rose with total template count.

The sequencing sample was made of blood. The receptor's source is a person between 18 and 70 years old in good health. The chain links TRBV20-1 to TRBJ2-7, with 10 positions matching TRBD1. CDR3 residues: CRGDRGHEQYF. DNA for the CDR3: TGCAGGGGGGACAGGGGCCACGAGCAGTACTTC.